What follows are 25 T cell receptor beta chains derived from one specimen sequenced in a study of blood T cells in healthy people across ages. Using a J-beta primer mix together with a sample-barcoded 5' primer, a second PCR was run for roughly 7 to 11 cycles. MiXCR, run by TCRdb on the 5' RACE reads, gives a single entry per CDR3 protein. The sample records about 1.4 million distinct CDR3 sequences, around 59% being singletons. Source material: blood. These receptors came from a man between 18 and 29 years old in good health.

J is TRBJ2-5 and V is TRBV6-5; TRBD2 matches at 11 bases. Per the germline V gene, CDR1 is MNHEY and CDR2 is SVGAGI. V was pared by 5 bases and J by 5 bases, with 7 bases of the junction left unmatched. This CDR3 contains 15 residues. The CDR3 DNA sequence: TGTGCCAGCAGTCCGGGACTAGCGGCCTGGGAGACCCAGTACTTC. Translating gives CASSPGLAAWETQYF.

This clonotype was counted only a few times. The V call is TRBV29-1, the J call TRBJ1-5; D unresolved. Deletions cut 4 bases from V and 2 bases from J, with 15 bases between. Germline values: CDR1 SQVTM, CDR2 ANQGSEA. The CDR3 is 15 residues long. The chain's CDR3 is CSVAEGILGNQPQHF. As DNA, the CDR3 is TGCAGCGTTGCGGAAGGGATCCTGGGCAATCAGCCCCAGCATTTT. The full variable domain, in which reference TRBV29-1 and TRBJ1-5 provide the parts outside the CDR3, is SAVISQKPSRDICQRGTSLTIQCQVDSQVTMMFWYRQQPGQSLTLIATANQGSEATYESGFVIDKFPISRPNLTFSTLTVSNMSPEDSSIYLCSVAEGILGNQPQHFGDGTRLSIL.

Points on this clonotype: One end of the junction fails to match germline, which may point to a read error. Here the CDR3 DNA reads TGTGCCGCTGATAGCGGGGGGGCGAACACCGGAGAGCTGTTTTTT. Translation gives CAADSGGANTGELFF. This rearrangement joins TRBV24-1 to TRBJ2-2; the match to TRBD2 covers 11 bases. The germline V gene encodes CDR1 KGHDR and CDR2 SFDVKD. CDR3 length: 15 amino acids.

The CDR3 spells CASSQASYAEEQYF. In nucleotides, the CDR3 is TGCGCCAGCAGCCAAGCATCATACGCGGAGGAGCAGTACTTC. The chain recombines TRBV4-3 with TRBJ2-7; D gene ambiguous. The CDR3 runs to 14 residues. The germline V gene has CDR1 LGHNA and CDR2 YSLEER. V gave up 1 base and J gave up 7 bases, with 14 bases separating them.

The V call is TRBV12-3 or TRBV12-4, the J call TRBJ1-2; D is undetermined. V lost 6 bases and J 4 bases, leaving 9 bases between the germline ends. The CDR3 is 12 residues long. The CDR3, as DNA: TGTGCCAGCAGGAGCACCGCCTATGGCTACACCTTC. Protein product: CASRSTAYGYTF.

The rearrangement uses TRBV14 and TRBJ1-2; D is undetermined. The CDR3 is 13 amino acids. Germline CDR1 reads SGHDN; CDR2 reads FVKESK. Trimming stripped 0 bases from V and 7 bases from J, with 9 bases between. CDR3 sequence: CASSQEVHLGYTF. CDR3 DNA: TGTGCCAGCAGCCAAGAGGTACATCTTGGCTACACCTTC.

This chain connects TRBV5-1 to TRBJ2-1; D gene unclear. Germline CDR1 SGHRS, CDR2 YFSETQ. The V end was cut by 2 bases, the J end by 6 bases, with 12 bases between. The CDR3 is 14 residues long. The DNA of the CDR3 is TGCGCCAGCAGCTTAGAGATAGCAGCCAATGAGCAGTTCTTC. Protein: CASSLEIAANEQFF.

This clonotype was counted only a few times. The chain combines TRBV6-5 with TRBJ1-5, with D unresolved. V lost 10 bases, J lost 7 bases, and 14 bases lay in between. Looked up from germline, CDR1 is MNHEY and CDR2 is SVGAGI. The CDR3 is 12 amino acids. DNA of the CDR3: TGTGCCACCTCAAATCCGCCGCAGCCCCAGCATTTT. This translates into CATSNPPQPQHF.

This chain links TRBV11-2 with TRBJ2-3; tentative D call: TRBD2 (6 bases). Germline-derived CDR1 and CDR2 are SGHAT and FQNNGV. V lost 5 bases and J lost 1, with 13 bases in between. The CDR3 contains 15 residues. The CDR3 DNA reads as TGTGCCAGCAGCGTGGTGGAGCGGGGCACAGATACGCAGTATTTT. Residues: CASSVVERGTDTQYF.

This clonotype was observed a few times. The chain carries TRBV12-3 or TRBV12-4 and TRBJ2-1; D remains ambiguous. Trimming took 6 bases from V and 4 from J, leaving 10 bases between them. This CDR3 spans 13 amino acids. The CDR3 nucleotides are TGTGCCAGCAGCCGTGAGAGATACAATGAGCAGTTCTTC. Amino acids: CASSRERYNEQFF.

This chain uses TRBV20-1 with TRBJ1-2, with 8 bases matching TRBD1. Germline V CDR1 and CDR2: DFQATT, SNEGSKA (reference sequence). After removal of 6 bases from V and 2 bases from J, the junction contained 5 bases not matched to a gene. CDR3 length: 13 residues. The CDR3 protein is CSARGPGNYGYTF. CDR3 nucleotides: TGCAGTGCCAGGGGGCCGGGAAACTATGGCTACACCTTC.

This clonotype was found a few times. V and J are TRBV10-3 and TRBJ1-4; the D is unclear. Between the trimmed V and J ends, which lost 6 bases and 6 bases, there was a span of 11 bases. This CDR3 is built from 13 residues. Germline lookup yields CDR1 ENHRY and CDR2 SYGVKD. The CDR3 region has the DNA TGTGCCATCAGCGACCGGGGAGATGAAAAACTGTTTTTT. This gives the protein CAISDRGDEKLFF.

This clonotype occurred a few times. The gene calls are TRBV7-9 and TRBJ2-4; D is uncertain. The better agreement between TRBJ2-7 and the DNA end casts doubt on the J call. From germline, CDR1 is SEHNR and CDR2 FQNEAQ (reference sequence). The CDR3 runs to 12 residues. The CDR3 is CASSLRPDEQYF. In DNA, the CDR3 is TGTGCCAGCAGCTTACGTCCTGACGAGCAGTACTTC.

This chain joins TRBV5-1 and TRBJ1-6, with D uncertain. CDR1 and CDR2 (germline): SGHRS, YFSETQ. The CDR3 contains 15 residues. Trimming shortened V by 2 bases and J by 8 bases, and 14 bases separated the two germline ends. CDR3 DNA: TGCGCCAGCAGCTTAAAGCCAGGCAACGATTCACCCCTCCACTTT. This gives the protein CASSLKPGNDSPLHF.

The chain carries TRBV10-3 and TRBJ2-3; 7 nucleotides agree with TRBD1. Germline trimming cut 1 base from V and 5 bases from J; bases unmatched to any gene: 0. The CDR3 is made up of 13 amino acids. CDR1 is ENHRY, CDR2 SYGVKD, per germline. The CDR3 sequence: CAISEYRGDTQYF. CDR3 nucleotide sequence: TGTGCCATCAGTGAGTACAGGGGAGATACGCAGTATTTT.

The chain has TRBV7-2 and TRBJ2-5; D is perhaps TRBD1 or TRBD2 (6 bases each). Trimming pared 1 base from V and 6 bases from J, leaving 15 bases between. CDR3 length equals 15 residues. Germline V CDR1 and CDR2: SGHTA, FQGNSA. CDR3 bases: TGTGCCAGCAGCTTAGAGTGGGGGGCCGGAAAGACCCAGTACTTC. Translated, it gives CASSLEWGAGKTQYF.

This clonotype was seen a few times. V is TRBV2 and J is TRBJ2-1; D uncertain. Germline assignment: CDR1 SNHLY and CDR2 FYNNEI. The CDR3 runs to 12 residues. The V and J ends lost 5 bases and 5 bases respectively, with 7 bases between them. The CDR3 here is CASSPHDNEQFF. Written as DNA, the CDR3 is TGTGCCAGCAGTCCACACGACAATGAGCAGTTCTTC.

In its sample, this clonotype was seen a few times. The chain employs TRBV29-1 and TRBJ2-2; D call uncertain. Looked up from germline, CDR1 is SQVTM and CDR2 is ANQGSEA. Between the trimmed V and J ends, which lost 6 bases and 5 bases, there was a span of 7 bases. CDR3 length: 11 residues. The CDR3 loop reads CSVRVTGELFF. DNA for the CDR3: TGCAGCGTGCGAGTTACCGGGGAGCTGTTTTTT.

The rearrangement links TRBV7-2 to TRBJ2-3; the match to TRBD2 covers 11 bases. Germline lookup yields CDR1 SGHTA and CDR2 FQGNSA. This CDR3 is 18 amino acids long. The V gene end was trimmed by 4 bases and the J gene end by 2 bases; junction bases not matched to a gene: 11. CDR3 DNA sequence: TGTGCCAGCAGCTCCCTCTTAAGACTAGCGGGGTTCACAGATACGCAGTATTTT. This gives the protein CASSSLLRLAGFTDTQYF.

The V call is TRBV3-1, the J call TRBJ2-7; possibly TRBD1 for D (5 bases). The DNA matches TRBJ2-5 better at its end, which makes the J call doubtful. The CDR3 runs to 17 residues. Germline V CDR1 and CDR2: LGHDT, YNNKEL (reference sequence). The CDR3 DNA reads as TGTGCCAGCAGCCAAAATGGACCTGGGGCCCTGCGGGAGACCCAGTACTTC. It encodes CASSQNGPGALRETQYF.

CDR3 protein: CASSYSTGDYGYTF. The CDR3 DNA is TGTGCCAGCAGTTACTCGACAGGCGACTATGGCTACACCTTC. This chain links TRBV6-5 with TRBJ1-2, with a possible D match to TRBD1 (6 bases). This CDR3 has 14 residues. The V end lost 0 bases, the J end lost 3 bases, and 8 bases lay between the germline ends. The germline gives CDR1 MNHEY, CDR2 SVGAGI.

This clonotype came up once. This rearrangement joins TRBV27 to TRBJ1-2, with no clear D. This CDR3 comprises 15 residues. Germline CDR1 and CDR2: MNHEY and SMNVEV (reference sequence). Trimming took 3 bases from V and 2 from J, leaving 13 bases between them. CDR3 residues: CASSLTIRWNYGYTF. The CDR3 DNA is TGTGCCAGCAGTTTGACAATTCGGTGGAACTATGGCTACACCTTC.

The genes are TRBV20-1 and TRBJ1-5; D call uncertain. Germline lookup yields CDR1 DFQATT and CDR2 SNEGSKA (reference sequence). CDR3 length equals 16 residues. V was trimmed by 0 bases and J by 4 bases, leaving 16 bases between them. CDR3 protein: CSAREGRLGNNQPQHF. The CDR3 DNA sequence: TGCAGTGCTAGAGAGGGAAGGTTGGGGAATAATCAGCCCCAGCATTTT.

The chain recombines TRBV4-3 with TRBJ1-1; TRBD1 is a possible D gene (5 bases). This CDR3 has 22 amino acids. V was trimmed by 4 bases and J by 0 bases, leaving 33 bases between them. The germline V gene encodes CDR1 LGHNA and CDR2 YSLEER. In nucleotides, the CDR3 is TGCGCCAGCAGCCGAGATCGGGGGATTGGGGGGAGATATCGCATCGTGAACACTGAAGCTTTCTTT. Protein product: CASSRDRGIGGRYRIVNTEAFF.

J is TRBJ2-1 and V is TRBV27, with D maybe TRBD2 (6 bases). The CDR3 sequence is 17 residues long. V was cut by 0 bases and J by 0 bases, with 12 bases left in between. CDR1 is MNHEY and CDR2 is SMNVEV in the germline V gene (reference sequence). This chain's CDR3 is CASSLSGGKSSYNEQFF. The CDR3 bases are TGTGCCAGCAGTTTATCTGGCGGGAAGAGCTCCTACAATGAGCAGTTCTTC.